This T cell receptor beta chain was identified in a study of identical twins. This clonotype has ten or more counts. Its antigen remains unidentified. TCRdb re-called the 5' RACE reads with MiXCR, one entry per CDR3 protein. The sample consists of some 97,000 distinct CDR3 sequences, roughly 6% of them appearing once. Whole-study findings and limits: Among out-of-frame alpha sequences shared by twins, low generation probability occurred in excess.

V was clipped by 1 base and J by 2 bases; unmatched bases: 4. The CDR3 consists of 17 residues. From germline, CDR1 is LGHNA and CDR2 YNFKEQ. The specimen was memory T cells sorted from blood. The chain combines TRBV4-2 with TRBJ2-3, with 12 bases fitting TRBD2. The clonotype originates from a woman in her forties or fifties in good health. CDR3 in amino acids: CASSQAGLAGNTDTQYF. CDR3 in DNA: TGTGCCAGCAGCCAAGCGGGACTAGCGGGCAACACAGATACGCAGTATTTT.